The clone carrying this T cell receptor beta chain was seen a handful of times. Its antigen remains unknown. The record originates from a study of identical twins. Notes on the study in general: Out-of-frame alpha sequences shared between twins exhibited an excess of low generation probability. Beta out-of-frame sequences showed weaker excess sharing between twins. Insertions ran lower in abundant cord blood beta clonotypes, though not in memory repertoires.

TCRdb reprocessed the 5' RACE reads with MiXCR, giving one entry per CDR3 protein. The sample includes 150,000 or so distinct CDR3 sequences, roughly 3.3% seen only once; the top ten take 8% to 8.5%. Germline trimming cut 5 bases from V and 2 bases from J; bases unmatched to any gene: 7. The CDR3 contains 15 residues. Germline V gives CDR1 SGHAT, CDR2 FQNNGV. The TCR comes from a man in his late teens or twenties in good health. The sample consisted of memory T cells sorted from blood. V is TRBV11-2 and J is TRBJ1-1; 8 nucleotides line up with TRBD1. In DNA form, the CDR3 reads TGTGCCAGCAGCCCTGGTGGACAGGGAAACACTGAAGCTTTCTTT. Amino acid sequence: CASSPGGQGNTEAFF.